This T cell receptor (beta chain) was sequenced for a study of OX40 agonist ivuxolimab in advanced cancers. Points from the study as a whole: Low levels of normalized T-cell clonal expansion also appeared in some nonresponders.

Per the germline V gene, CDR1 is SGHVS and CDR2 is FNYEAQ. The V end was cut by 5 bases, the J end by 3 bases, with 5 bases between. The CDR3 consists of 12 residues. Comment on this clone: Antigen specificity is unknown.

Clones were sequenced by immunoSEQ multiplex PCR, and TCRdb holds only the in-frame ones, with some missing. This table holds roughly 24,000 clones, more than 70% found once. The sequencing here drew on CD4+ or CD8+ T cells sorted from blood, taken in a trial of the OX40 agonist ivuxolimab. This receptor was obtained from an adult with an advanced solid tumor such as melanoma, head and neck, liver or kidney cancer. The rearrangement links TRBV7-6 to TRBJ2-1; no clear D gene. Written as DNA, the CDR3 is TGTGCCAGCAGCCGAGACTACAATGAGCAGTTCTTC. It specifies CASSRDYNEQFF.